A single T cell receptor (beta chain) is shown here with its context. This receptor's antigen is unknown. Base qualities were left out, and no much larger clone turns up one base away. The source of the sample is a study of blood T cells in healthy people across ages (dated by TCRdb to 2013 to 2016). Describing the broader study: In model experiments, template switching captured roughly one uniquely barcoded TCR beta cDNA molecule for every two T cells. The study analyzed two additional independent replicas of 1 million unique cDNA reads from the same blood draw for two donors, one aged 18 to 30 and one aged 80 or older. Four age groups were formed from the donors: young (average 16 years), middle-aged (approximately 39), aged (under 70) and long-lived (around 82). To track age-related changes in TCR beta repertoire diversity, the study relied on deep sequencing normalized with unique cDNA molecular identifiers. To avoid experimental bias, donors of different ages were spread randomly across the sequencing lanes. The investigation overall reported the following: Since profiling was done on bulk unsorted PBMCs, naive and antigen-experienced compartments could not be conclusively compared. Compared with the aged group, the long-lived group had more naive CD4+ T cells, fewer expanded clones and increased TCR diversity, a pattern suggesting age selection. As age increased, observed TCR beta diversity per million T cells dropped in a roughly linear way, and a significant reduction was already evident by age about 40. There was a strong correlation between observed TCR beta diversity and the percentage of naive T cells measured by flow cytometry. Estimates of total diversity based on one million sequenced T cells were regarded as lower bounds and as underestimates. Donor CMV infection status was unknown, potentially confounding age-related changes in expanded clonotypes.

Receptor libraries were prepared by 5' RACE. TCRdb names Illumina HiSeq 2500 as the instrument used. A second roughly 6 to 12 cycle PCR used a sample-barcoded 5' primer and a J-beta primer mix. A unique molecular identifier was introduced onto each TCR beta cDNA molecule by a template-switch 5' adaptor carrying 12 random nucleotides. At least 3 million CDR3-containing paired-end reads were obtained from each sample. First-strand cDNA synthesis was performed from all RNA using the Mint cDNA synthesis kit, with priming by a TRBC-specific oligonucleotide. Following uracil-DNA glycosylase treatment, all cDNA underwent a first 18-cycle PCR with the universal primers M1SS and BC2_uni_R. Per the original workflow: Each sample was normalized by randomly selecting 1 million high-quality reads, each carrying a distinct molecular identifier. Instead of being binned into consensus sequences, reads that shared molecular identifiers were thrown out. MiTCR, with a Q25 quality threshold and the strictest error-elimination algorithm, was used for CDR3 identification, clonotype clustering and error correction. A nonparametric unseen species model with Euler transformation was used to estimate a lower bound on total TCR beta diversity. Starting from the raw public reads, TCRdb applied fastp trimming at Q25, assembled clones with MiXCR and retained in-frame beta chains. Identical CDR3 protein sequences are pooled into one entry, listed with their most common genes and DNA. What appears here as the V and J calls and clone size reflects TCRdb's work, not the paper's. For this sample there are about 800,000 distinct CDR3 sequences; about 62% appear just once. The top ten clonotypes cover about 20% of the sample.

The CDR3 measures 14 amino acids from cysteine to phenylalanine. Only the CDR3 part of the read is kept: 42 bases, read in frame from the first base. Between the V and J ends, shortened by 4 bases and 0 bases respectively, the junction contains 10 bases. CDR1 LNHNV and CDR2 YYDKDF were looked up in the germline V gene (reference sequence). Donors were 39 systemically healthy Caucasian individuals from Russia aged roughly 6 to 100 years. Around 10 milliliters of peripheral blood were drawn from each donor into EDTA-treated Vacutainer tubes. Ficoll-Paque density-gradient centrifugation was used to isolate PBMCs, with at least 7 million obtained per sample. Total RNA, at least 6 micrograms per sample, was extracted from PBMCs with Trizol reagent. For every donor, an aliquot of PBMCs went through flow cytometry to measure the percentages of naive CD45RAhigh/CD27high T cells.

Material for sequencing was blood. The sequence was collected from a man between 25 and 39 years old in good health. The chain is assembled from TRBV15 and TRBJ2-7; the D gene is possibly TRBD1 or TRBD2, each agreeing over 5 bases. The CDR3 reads CATSTDGGSYEQYF. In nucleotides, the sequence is TGTGCCACCAGCACAGATGGGGGCTCCTACGAGCAGTACTTC.